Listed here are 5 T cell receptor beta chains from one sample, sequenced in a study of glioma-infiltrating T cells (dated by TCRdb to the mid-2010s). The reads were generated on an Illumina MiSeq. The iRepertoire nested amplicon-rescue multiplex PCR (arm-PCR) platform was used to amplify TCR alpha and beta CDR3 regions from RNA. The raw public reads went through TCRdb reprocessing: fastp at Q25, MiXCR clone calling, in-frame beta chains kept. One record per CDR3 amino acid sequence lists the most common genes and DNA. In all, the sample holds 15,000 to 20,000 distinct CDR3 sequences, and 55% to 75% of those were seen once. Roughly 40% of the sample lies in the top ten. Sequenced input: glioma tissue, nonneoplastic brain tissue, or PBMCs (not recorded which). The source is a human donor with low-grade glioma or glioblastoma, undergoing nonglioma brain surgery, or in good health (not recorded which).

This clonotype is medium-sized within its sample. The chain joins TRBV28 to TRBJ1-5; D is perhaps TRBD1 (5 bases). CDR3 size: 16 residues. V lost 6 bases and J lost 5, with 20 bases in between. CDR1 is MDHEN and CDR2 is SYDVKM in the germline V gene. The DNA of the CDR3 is TGTGCCAGCAGCTCTCCCCGCGACAGTGTGTATCAGCCCCAGCATTTT. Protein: CASSSPRDSVYQPQHF.

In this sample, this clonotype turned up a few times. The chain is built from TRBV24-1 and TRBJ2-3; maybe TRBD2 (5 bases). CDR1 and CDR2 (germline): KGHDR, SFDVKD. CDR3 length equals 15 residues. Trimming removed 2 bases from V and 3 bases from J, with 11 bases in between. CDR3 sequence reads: CATSDSLRTTDTQYF. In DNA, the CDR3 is TGTGCCACCAGTGATTCCCTCAGGACTACAGATACGCAGTATTTT.

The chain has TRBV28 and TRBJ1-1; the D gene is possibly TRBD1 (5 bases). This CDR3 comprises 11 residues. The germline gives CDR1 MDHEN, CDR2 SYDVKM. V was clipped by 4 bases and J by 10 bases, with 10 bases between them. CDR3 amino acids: CASSSERGAFF. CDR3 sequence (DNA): TGTGCCAGCAGTTCTGAAAGGGGAGCTTTCTTT.

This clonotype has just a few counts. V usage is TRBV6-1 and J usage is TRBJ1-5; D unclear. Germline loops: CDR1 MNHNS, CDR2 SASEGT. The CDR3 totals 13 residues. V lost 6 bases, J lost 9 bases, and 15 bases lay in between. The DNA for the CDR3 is TGTGCCAGCAGAGGAGGACGGACTGGGCCCCAGCATTTT. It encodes CASRGGRTGPQHF.

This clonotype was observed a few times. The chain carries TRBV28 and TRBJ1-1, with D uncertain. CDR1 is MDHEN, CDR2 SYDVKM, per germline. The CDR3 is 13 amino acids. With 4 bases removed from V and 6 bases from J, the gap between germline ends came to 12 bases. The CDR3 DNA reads TGTGCCAGCAGTTCGCAACAGAAACCTGAAGCTTTCTTT. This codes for CASSSQQKPEAFF.